One T cell receptor (beta chain) is described in this entry. The target antigen is unknown. TCRdb reprocessed the PCR reads with MiXCR, giving one entry per CDR3 protein. The sample shows under 600,000 distinct CDR3 sequences, around 23% of them seen only once. This sample is part of a study of molecular identifiers for immune sequencing clone quantification. General study points: Beyond 20 RNA copies, clones held over 99% of effector molecules, compared with under 1% in naive cells.

Source material for naive CD8 libraries was roughly 18,000 to 1,000,000 sorted cells, with 10%, 30% or 50% RNA. Sorting captured naive CD8 T cells as CD8+CD4-CCR7+CD45RA+. CDR1 is MNHEY and CDR2 is SMNVEV in the germline V gene (reference sequence). This CDR3 contains 16 residues. Trimming removed 4 bases at V and 0 bases at J, with 13 bases between. The chain joins TRBV27 to TRBJ1-5; no reliable D call. This receptor was taken from a human donor in good health. Some libraries in this study had Jurkat cell RNA spiked in. Sequencing input: naive CD8+ T cells from blood, with Jurkat cell RNA spiked in. As to subset: FACS-sorted CD8+CD4-CCR7+CD45RA+ naive T cells. The CDR3 sequence: CASSSGWPYSNQPQHF. The DNA for the CDR3 is TGTGCCAGCAGTTCGGGCTGGCCCTATAGCAATCAGCCCCAGCATTTT.